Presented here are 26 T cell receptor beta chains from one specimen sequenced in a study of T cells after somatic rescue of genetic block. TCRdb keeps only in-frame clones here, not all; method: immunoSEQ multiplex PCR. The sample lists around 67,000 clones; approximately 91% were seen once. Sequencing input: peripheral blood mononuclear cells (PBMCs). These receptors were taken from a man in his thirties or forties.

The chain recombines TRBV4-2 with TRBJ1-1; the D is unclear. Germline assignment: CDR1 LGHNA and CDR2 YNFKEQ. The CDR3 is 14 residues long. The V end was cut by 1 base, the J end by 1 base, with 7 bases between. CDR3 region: CASSQVWQNTEAFF. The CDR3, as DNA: TGTGCCAGCAGCCAAGTGTGGCAGAACACTGAAGCTTTCTTT.

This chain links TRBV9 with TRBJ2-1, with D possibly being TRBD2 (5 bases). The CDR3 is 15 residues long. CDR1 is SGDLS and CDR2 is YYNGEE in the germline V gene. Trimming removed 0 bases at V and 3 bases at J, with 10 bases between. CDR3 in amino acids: CASSVGLAGYNEQFF. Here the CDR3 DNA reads TGTGCCAGCAGCGTAGGGCTAGCAGGCTACAATGAGCAGTTCTTC.

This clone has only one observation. The CDR3 loop reads CASSEPGQGEEGYTF. Here the CDR3 DNA reads TGTGCCAGCAGTGAACCGGGACAGGGTGAAGAGGGCTACACCTTC. The rearrangement links TRBV25-1 to TRBJ1-2; 9 nucleotides align to TRBD1. CDR3 size: 15 residues. V trimming: 2 bases; J trimming: 8 bases; junction bases outside the gene matches: 9. Looked up from germline, CDR1 is MGHDK and CDR2 is SYGVNS.

The DNA of the CDR3 is TGTGCCAGCAGCGCAAGCGGGGGAGAGACCCAGTACTTC. This gives the protein CASSASGGETQYF. This sequence joins TRBV11-2 and TRBJ2-5; 8 bases are a match to TRBD2. Germline V lookup: CDR1 SGHAT, CDR2 FQNNGV. The V gene end was trimmed by 5 bases and the J gene end by 4 bases; junction bases not matched to a gene: 3. The CDR3 runs 13 residues.

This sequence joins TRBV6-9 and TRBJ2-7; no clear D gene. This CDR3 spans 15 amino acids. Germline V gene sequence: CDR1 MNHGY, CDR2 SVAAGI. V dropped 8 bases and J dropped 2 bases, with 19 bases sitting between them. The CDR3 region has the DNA TGTGCCAGCGGATTCCCCGGGCCGCCTACCTACGAGCAGTACTTC. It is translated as CASGFPGPPTYEQYF.

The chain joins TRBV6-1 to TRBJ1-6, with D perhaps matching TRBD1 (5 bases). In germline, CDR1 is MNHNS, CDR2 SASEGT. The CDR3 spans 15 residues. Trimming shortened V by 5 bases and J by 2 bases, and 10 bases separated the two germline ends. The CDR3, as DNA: TGTGCCAGCAGTATGAGGGGTCCCTATAATTCACCCCTCCACTTT. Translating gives CASSMRGPYNSPLHF.

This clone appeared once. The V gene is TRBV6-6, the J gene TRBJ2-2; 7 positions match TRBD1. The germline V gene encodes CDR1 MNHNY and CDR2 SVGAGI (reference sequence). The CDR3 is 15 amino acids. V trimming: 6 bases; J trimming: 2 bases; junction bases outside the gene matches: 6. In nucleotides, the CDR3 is TGTGCCAGCAGCGCCGGGACAGCCAACACCGGGGAGCTGTTTTTT. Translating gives CASSAGTANTGELFF.

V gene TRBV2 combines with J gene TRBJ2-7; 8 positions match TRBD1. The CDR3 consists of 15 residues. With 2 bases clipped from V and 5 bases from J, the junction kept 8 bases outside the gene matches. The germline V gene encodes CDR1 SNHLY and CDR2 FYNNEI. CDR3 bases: TGTGCCAGCAGTGAAAAGACAGGGGTTAATCACGAGCAGTACTTC. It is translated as CASSEKTGVNHEQYF.

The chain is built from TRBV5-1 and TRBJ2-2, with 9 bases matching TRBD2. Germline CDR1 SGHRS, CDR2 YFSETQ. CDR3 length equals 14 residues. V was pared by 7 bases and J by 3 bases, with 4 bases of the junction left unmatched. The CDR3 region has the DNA TGCGCCAGCCGCGGGGGGGCGGACACCGGGGAGCTGTTTTTT. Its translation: CASRGGADTGELFF.

CDR3 DNA: TGCGCCAGCAGCTTAGGACAGGAATGGACAAGTGAGCAGTTCTTC. This codes for CASSLGQEWTSEQFF. V and J are TRBV5-1 and TRBJ2-1; TRBD1 agrees at 7 bases. Germline CDR1 is SGHRS and CDR2 is YFSETQ. The CDR3 runs to 15 residues. The ends lost 2 bases at V and 9 bases at J; junction bases unmatched: 11.

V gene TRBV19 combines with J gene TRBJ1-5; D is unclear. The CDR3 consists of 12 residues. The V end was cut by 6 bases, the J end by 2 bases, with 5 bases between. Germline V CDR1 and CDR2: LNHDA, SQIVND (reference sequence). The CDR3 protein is CASSERNQPQHF. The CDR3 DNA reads TGTGCCAGTAGCGAACGCAATCAGCCCCAGCATTTT.

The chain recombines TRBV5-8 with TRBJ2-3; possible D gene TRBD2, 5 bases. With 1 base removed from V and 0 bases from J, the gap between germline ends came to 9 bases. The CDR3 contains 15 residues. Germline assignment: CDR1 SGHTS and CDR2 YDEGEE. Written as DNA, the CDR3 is TGTGCCAGCAGCTTGTCGGCGGGTAGCACAGATACGCAGTATTTT. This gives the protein CASSLSAGSTDTQYF. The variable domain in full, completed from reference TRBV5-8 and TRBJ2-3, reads EAGVTQSPTHLIKTRGQQATLRCSPISGHTSVYWYQQALGLGLQFLLWYDEGEERNRGNFPPRFSGRQFPNYSSELNVNALELEDSALYLCASSLSAGSTDTQYFGPGTRLTVL.

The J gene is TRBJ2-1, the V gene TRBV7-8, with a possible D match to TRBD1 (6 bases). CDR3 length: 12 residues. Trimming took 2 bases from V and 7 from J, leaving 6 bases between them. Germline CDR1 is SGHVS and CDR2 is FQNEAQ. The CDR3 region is CASSLQGNEQFF. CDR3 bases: TGTGCCAGCAGCTTACAGGGGAATGAGCAGTTCTTC.

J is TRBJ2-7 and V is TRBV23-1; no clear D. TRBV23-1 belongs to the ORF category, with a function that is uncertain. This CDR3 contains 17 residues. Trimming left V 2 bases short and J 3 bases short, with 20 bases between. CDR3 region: CASSQGGRQFSFYEQYF. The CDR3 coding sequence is TGCGCCAGCAGTCAAGGTGGTAGGCAGTTTTCATTCTACGAGCAGTACTTC.

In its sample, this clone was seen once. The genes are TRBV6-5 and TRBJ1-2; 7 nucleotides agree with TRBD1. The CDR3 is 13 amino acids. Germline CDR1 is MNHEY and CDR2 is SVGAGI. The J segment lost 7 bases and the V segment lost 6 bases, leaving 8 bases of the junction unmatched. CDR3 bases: TGTGCCAGCAGCCCTGGACAGGTCCTTGGCTACACCTTC. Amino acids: CASSPGQVLGYTF.

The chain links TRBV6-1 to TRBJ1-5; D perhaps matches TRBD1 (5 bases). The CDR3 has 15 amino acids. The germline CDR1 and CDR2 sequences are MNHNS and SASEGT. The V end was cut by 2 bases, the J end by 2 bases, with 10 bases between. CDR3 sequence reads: CASSESGAGNQPQHF. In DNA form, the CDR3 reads TGTGCCAGCAGTGAATCCGGGGCGGGCAATCAGCCCCAGCATTTT.

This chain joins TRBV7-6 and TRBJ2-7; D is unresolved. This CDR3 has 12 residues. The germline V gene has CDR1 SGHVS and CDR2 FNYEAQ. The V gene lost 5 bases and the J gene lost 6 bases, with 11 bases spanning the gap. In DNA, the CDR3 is TGTGCCAGCAGCCTGACCGGTAGCGAGCAGTACTTC. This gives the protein CASSLTGSEQYF. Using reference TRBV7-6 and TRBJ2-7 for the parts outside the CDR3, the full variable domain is GAGVSQSPRYKVTKRGQDVALRCDPISGHVSLYWYRQALGQGPEFLTYFNYEAQQDKSGLPNDRFSAERPEGSISTLTIQRTEQRDSAMYRCASSLTGSEQYFGPGTRLTVT.

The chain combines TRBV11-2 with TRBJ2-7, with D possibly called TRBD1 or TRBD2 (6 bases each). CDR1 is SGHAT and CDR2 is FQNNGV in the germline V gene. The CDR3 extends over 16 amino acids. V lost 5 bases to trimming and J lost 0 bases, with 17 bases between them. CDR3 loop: CASSPARGRSSYEQYF. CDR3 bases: TGTGCCAGCAGCCCGGCCCGGGGGCGAAGCTCCTACGAGCAGTACTTC. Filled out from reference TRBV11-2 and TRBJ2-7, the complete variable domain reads EAGVAQSPRYKIIEKRQSVAFWCNPISGHATLYWYQQILGQGPKLLIQFQNNGVVDDSQLPKDRFSAERLKGVDSTLKIQPAKLEDSAVYLCASSPARGRSSYEQYFGPGTRLTVT.

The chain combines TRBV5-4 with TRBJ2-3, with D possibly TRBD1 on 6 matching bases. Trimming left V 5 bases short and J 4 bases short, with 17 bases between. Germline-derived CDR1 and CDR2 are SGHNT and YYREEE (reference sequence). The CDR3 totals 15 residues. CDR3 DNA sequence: TGTGCCAGCAGTTCGGCAGGGGCCGACCCAGATACGCAGTATTTT. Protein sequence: CASSSAGADPDTQYF.

The CDR3 DNA sequence: TGCGCCAGCAGCCGCGGCCGAGGACAGACCACCTACGAGCAGTACTTC. Translating gives CASSRGRGQTTYEQYF. The rearrangement links TRBV4-1 to TRBJ2-7; tentative D call: TRBD1 (6 bases). The ends were cut back, 4 bases at V and 2 bases at J, with 18 bases in the middle. CDR3 length equals 16 residues. Germline loops: CDR1 MGHRA, CDR2 YSYEKL.

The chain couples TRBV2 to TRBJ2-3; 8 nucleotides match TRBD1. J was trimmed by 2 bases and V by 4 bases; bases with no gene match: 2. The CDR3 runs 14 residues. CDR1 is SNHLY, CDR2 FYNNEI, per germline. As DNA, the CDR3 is TGTGCCAGCAGTGGGACAGGGATCACAGATACGCAGTATTTT. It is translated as CASSGTGITDTQYF. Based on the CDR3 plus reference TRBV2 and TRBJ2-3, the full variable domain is EPEVTQTPSHQVTQMGQEVILRCVPISNHLYFYWYRQILGQKVEFLVSFYNNEISEKSEIFDDQFSVERPDGSNFTLKIRSTKLEDSAMYFCASSGTGITDTQYFGPGTRLTVL.

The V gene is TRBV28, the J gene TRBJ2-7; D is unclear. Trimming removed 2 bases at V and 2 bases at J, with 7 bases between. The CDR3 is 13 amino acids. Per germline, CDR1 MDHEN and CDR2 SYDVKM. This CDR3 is CASSLGVPYEQYF. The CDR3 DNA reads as TGTGCCAGCAGTTTAGGAGTCCCCTACGAGCAGTACTTC.

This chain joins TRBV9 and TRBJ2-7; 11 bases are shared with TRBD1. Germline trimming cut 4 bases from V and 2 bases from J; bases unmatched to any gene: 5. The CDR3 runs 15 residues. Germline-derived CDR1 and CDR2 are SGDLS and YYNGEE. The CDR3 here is CASSKGGQGAYEQYF. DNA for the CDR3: TGTGCCAGCAGCAAAGGGGGACAGGGGGCCTACGAGCAGTACTTC.

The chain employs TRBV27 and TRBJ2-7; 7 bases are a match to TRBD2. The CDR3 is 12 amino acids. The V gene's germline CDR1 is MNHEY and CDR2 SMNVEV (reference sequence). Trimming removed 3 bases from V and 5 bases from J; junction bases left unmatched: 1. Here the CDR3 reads CASSLGGDEQYF. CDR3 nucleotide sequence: TGTGCCAGCAGTTTGGGAGGGGACGAGCAGTACTTC.

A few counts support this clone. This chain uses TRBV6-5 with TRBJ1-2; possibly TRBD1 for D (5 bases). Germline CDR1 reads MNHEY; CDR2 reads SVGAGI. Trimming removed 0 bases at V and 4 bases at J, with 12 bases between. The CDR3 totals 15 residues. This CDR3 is CASSYSLRGSYGYTF. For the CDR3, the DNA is TGTGCCAGCAGTTACTCCCTTCGGGGGTCCTATGGCTACACCTTC.

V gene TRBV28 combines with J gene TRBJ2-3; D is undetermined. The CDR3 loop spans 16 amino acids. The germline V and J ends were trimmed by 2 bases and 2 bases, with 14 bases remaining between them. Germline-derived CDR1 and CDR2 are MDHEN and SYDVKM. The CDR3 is CASSLPERSNTDTQYF. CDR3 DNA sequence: TGTGCCAGCAGTTTACCGGAGAGGAGTAACACAGATACGCAGTATTTT.